The TCR beta chain described here comes from a study of blood T cell repertoires in COVID-19. Trimming shortened V by 6 bases and J by 0 bases, and 9 bases separated the two germline ends. The length of the CDR3 is 15 residues. Germline CDR1 MNHEY, CDR2 SVGAGI. Authors' methods: Estimates of nucleated cell counts were drawn from the amplification of reference gene primers. Measured with immunoSEQ multiplex PCR; TCRdb has only the in-frame clones, and not every one. The DNA was the basis for D and trimming; V, J and clone size are from that table. The table records about 240,000 clones, approximately 80% of them present only once.

The receptor's source is a woman younger than 30 with acute or convalescent COVID-19. Sequencing used peripheral blood. The chain carries TRBV6-5 and TRBJ1-6; D not resolved. Here the CDR3 DNA reads TGTGCCAGCAGCCCGGGGAGCTCCTATAATTCACCCCTCCACTTT. Its translation is CASSPGSSYNSPLHF.